A selection of T cell receptor beta chains follows, all from one sample in a study of T cell changes during pregnancy in multiple sclerosis. Assay used: immunoSEQ multiplex PCR; TCRdb lists only in-frame clones, some missing. The table shows about 75,000 clones, with 89% occurring only once. This sample comprised peripheral blood, obtained in the first trimester of pregnancy. These TCRs come from a female donor in good health, enrolled as a control in a pregnancy study. Both conserved end residues are trimmed from each CDR3. Clone size is shown for a subset of rows, as once, few, many or a class of expanded clone.

J gene | clone size | CDR3 length | V gene | CDR3 protein
TRBJ2-1 | once | 13 | TRBV6-4 | ASSLTGGAINEQF
TRBJ1-1 | - | 14 | TRBV4-3 | ASSQGSGTGGTEAF
TRBJ2-1 | once | 14 | TRBV6-5 | ASSSRRTSGSDEQF
TRBJ2-1 | - | 11 | TRBV11-3 | ASRRDYGGEQF
TRBJ2-2 | - | 15 | TRBV14 | ASSRRQGALSTGELF
TRBJ2-7 | - | 13 | TRBV13 | ASSLDGTDIYEQY
TRBJ2-3 | - | 13 | TRBV25-1 | ASSEYRGRADTQY
TRBJ1-1 | - | 13 | TRBV7-8 | ASSITRGYNTEAF
TRBJ2-3 | - | 16 | TRBV4-2 | ASSQDLTSGGSTDTQY
TRBJ1-1 | - | 16 | TRBV19 | ASSARQGATLLNTEAF
TRBJ1-1 | - | 13 | TRBV19 | ASSTSPGADTEAF
TRBJ1-1 | - | 12 | TRBV7-2 | ASSLAGMNTEAF
TRBJ1-1 | - | 15 | TRBV5-1 | ASSFLGDYVLNTEAF
TRBJ1-2 | - | 15 | TRBV27 | ASSLGRVSGTYYGYT
TRBJ1-6 | once | 12 | TRBV19 | ASSRGTHNSPLH
TRBJ1-2 | - | 12 | TRBV19 | ASSRDRGFYGYT
TRBJ1-4 | once | 13 | TRBV7-9 | ASSGRGGGNEKLF
TRBJ2-5 | - | 10 | TRBV11-1 | ARRQRGETQY
TRBJ2-7 | once | 13 | TRBV7-2 | ASSLDTARAYEQY
TRBJ1-1 | - | 13 | TRBV5-1 | ASSARGGAVAEAF
TRBJ1-1 | - | 10 | TRBV19 | ASSKGIPEAF
TRBJ1-1 | - | 12 | TRBV6-1 | ASRPQTGGTEAF
TRBJ1-6 | once | 12 | TRBV30 | AWSSRTGDSPLH
TRBJ1-1 | few | 9 | TRBV20-1 | SAFSDRTAF
TRBJ2-3 | - | 13 | TRBV30 | AWSRGTVGTDTQY
TRBJ2-3 | - | 13 | TRBV14 | ASSQAASVTDTQY
TRBJ1-2 | - | 14 | TRBV7-9 | ASSLDYGEEHYGYT
TRBJ1-2 | - | 11 | TRBV28 | ASSTGQRRGYT
TRBJ2-1 | - | 12 | TRBV6-5 | ASSYELASNEQF
TRBJ2-3 | - | 15 | TRBV5-4 | ASSYPGGGQVEDTQY
TRBJ1-1 | few | 9 | TRBV2 | ASSSGSWAF
TRBJ2-7 | - | 11 | TRBV2 | ASSVTGGEEQY
TRBJ2-3 | - | 15 | TRBV7-2 | ASSLVGTEFRTDTQY
TRBJ1-2 | - | 12 | TRBV19 | ASLKQGQDYGYT
TRBJ1-1 | - | 13 | TRBV6-6 | ASSTRTTMNTEAF
TRBJ2-5 | - | 12 | TRBV19 | ASRPEVYQETQY
TRBJ1-2 | - | 15 | TRBV7-2 | ASSSRKTGVDPYGYT
TRBJ1-5 | - | 11 | TRBV6-6 | ASSYGQGQPQH
TRBJ2-3 | - | 14 | TRBV19 | ASSRLAGISTDTQY
TRBJ1-2 | - | 14 | TRBV4-1 | ASSQEGSRGNYGYT
TRBJ2-1 | - | 12 | TRBV7-9 | ASSSRLGGNEQF
TRBJ1-6 | - | 11 | TRBV6-1 | ASSARDNSPLH
TRBJ2-7 | many | 13 | TRBV7-2 | ASSLEGTHYYEQY
TRBJ1-1 | - | 13 | TRBV5-1 | ASSATQGGDTEAF
TRBJ1-2 | - | 13 | TRBV11-2 | ASSSYTGWNYGYT
TRBJ1-2 | - | 12 | TRBV6-4 | ASSDSWREYGYT
TRBJ2-3 | - | 12 | TRBV7-9 | ASSPTASTDTQY
TRBJ2-3 | - | 10 | TRBV6-5 | AIGLAGDTQY
TRBJ1-6 | few | 16 | TRBV5-4 | ASSEQQGAGSYNSPLH
TRBJ2-1 | - | 14 | TRBV7-2 | ASSKRTSGRSYEQF
TRBJ2-3 | once | 12 | TRBV5-4 | ASSLLAGPDTQY
TRBJ1-5 | once | 16 | TRBV6-1 | ASSEPLYGQGSNQPQH
TRBJ2-7 | - | 11 | TRBV28 | ASRLQGSYEQY
TRBJ1-3 | - | 14 | TRBV5-1 | ASSPTGEEAGNTIY
TRBJ1-5 | - | 12 | TRBV7-2 | ASSAGISNQPQH
TRBJ2-6 | - | 16 | TRBV5-1 | ASSLPATGTSGANVLT
TRBJ1-5 | - | 14 | TRBV19 | ASTSPGGTNYQPQH